Sequencing of this T cell receptor beta chain was carried out in a study of control samples from healthy donors and cancer patients. TCRdb's copy holds only in-frame clones and misses some; the assay was immunoSEQ multiplex PCR. Of 150,000 to 200,000 clones listed, about 94% are singletons. V was shortened by 5 bases and J by 6 bases, with 16 bases between the two germline ends. Germline loops: CDR1 GTSNPN, CDR2 SVGIG (reference sequence). The CDR3 has 14 amino acids. The specimen was PBMCs. This TCR came from a man aged 60 to 69 with colorectal cancer. The J gene is TRBJ2-2, the V gene TRBV30; no clear D. The CDR3 sequence: CAWLSSPGAGELFF. CDR3 coding DNA: TGTGCCTGGCTTTCATCACCTGGAGCCGGGGAGCTGTTTTTT.